The rows below give T cell receptor beta chains drawn from one sample of a study of response to subunit inactivated influenza vaccine. From the RT-PCR reads, TCRdb called clonotypes with MiXCR, one entry per CDR3 protein. The sample lists fewer than 700,000 distinct CDR3 sequences, 13% occurring once. The source was PBMCs from blood, collected roughly 46 days after vaccination. These receptors originate from a man aged 45-60 years who received an inactivated influenza vaccine. Each CDR3 is given with its conserved first and last residue. Fields, in order: D gene, CDR3 length, J gene, clone size, V gene, CDR3 DNA, CDR3 protein. D genes are given only for firm matches. Where a row states a size, it is once, few, many or the class of an expanded clone; other rows omit it.

>.|12|TRBJ1-2|few|TRBV12-3/TRBV12-4
TGTGCCAGCAGTTTATTGAGTTATGGCTACACCTTC
CASSLLSYGYTF
>.|12|TRBJ2-2|many|TRBV20-1
TGCAGTGCTAGAAGGTCGGCCGGGGAGCTGTTTTTT
CSARRSAGELFF
>.|14|TRBJ1-5|many|TRBV5-1
TGCGCCAGCAGCTTGGGAAATAGCAATCAGCCCCAGCATTTT
CASSLGNSNQPQHF
>.|15|TRBJ2-3|.|TRBV28
TGTGCCAGCAGTTTACTGGTCCGGGGCACAGATACGCAGTATTTT
CASSLLVRGTDTQYF
>.|16|TRBJ1-4|few|TRBV20-1
TGCAGTGCTAGAGAGGTTCGAGGGACAACTAATGAAAAACTGTTTTTT
CSAREVRGTTNEKLFF
>TRBD1|13|TRBJ1-2|few|TRBV12-3/TRBV12-4
TGTGCCAGCAGATCAGCGACAGGGTTAGGCTACACCTTC
CASRSATGLGYTF
>.|11|TRBJ2-1|many|TRBV20-1
TGCAGTGCCCGGGACCAGCCGAAAGAGTTCTTC
CSARDQPKEFF
>TRBD1|14|TRBJ1-2|.|TRBV12-3/TRBV12-4
TGTGCCAGCAGTCCCGGGGAAGGGGGCAATGGCTACACCTTC
CASSPGEGGNGYTF
>.|14|TRBJ2-1|few|TRBV5-1
TGCGCCAGCAGCTTGGGGGGGTTGGGGGCTGAGCAGTTCTTC
CASSLGGLGAEQFF
>TRBD2|17|TRBJ2-1|few|TRBV12-3/TRBV12-4
TGTGCCAGCAGCGAAGGTCGACTAGCGGGGGTCTATAATGAGCAGTTCTTC
CASSEGRLAGVYNEQFF
>.|13|TRBJ1-1|few|TRBV20-1
TGCAGTGCTCCCCGGGACGGGAACACTGAAGCTTTCTTT
CSAPRDGNTEAFF
>.|18|TRBJ1-5|.|TRBV28
TGTGCCAGCAGTTTACTTCGTCGTGCACGGAGGGGCAATCAGCCCCAGCATTTT
CASSLLRRARRGNQPQHF
>.|14|TRBJ2-7|many|TRBV12-3/TRBV12-4
TGTGCCAGCAGTTTGGGTCAGGGAGACTACGAGCAGTACTTC
CASSLGQGDYEQYF
>.|15|TRBJ2-1|few|TRBV20-1
TGCAGTGCTAGGGGGTGGGAGGCTTCCTACAATGAGCAGTTCTTC
CSARGWEASYNEQFF
>.|14|TRBJ1-1|few|TRBV6-1
TGTGCCAGCAGTGAACTAGGTGGGAACACTGAAGCTTTCTTT
CASSELGGNTEAFF
>.|16|TRBJ2-3|.|TRBV29-1
TGCAGCGTTCAACCTTTGCGGGGGCCAAGCACAGATACGCAGTATTTT
CSVQPLRGPSTDTQYF
>.|16|TRBJ2-1|.|TRBV2
TGTGCCAGCAGTGAAGCGGGTCGGGAGCCCCACAATGAGCAGTTCTTC
CASSEAGREPHNEQFF
>.|13|TRBJ1-3|few|TRBV12-3/TRBV12-4
TGTGCCAGCAGTTTAGGACGGGGAAACACCATATATTTT
CASSLGRGNTIYF
>.|13|TRBJ1-2|few|TRBV20-1
TGCAGTGCTAGAGGAGCGGGAGGCTATGGCTACACCTTC
CSARGAGGYGYTF
>.|15|TRBJ1-3|few|TRBV10-3
TGTGCCATCAGCCCCGGGACAATCTCTGGAAACACCATATATTTT
CAISPGTISGNTIYF
>.|14|TRBJ2-3|many|TRBV7-2
TGTGCCAGCAGCTTAGCGGGAACCACAGATACGCAGTATTTT
CASSLAGTTDTQYF
>.|11|TRBJ2-5|many|TRBV29-1
TGCAGCGCTGCCGGGGAAGAGACCCAGTACTTC
CSAAGEETQYF
>TRBD1|16|TRBJ2-1|.|TRBV10-1
TGCGCCAGCAGTGAATATGTAGGGACAGGGTACAATGAGCAGTTCTTC
CASSEYVGTGYNEQFF
>TRBD2|15|TRBJ2-1|many|TRBV20-1
TGCAGTGCTATTCGACTAGCGATGAGTCTAAATGAGCAGTTCTTC
CSAIRLAMSLNEQFF
>.|15|TRBJ2-3|few|TRBV14
TGTGCCAGCAGCCAAGGACAGTTCCACACAGATACGCAGTATTTT
CASSQGQFHTDTQYF
>.|14|TRBJ2-3|few|TRBV7-9
TGTGCCAGCACCCCATCGGGAGCAACAGATACGCAGTATTTT
CASTPSGATDTQYF
>.|17|TRBJ1-2|few|TRBV21-1
TGTGCCAGCAGCACCTGGACAGGGCGCACAAATAACTATGGCTACACCTTC
CASSTWTGRTNNYGYTF
>TRBD1|14|TRBJ1-1|few|TRBV5-1
TGCGCCAGCAGAACCCAGGGGGCCAGGACTGAAGCTTTCTTT
CASRTQGARTEAFF
>.|13|TRBJ1-5|few|TRBV28
TGTGCCAGCAGTCAACGGGGCAATCAGCCCCAGCATTTT
CASSQRGNQPQHF
>.|15|TRBJ2-1|few|TRBV15
TGTGCCACCAGCTCCATACAGAGCTCCTACAATGAGCAGTTCTTC
CATSSIQSSYNEQFF
>.|15|TRBJ2-2|.|TRBV5-1
TGCGCCAGCAGTATTAATCAGGGGAACACCGGGGAGCTGTTTTTT
CASSINQGNTGELFF
>.|11|TRBJ2-7|few|TRBV29-1
TGCAGCGTCATCTTAGTCTACGAGCAGTACTTC
CSVILVYEQYF
>TRBD2|15|TRBJ2-1|few|TRBV12-3/TRBV12-4
TGTGCCAGCAACCCCGGGGGGTTGGCCTACAATGAGCAGTTCTTC
CASNPGGLAYNEQFF
>.|15|TRBJ2-2|few|TRBV12-3/TRBV12-4
TGTGCCAGCAGTTCGGACCTTAGCGGCACCGGGGAGCTGTTTTTT
CASSSDLSGTGELFF
>TRBD1|14|TRBJ2-3|few|TRBV20-1
TGCAGTGCTCCCCGGGACAGGGTCGCAGATACGCAGTATTTT
CSAPRDRVADTQYF
>TRBD1|16|TRBJ2-3|many|TRBV4-1
TGCGCCAGCAGCCAGGCGGACAGGGGGAGCGCAGATACGCAGTATTTT
CASSQADRGSADTQYF
>.|14|TRBJ2-1|many|TRBV11-2
TGTGCCAGCAGCTTTGGACAGTCTTACAATGAGCAGTTCTTC
CASSFGQSYNEQFF